The 20 T cell receptor beta chains listed next were all sequenced from one sample in a study of post-analysis software for immune sequencing data. Study conclusions and caveats: Several TRBV segments, TRBV5-6, TRBV5-1 and TRBV20-1 among them, were found more frequent in patients than controls.

Unique molecular identifiers were built into the TCR beta cDNA libraries. TCRdb recomputed calls from the PCR reads with MiXCR, one row per CDR3 protein. In the table there are approximately 730,000 distinct CDR3 sequences, about 27% of which are singletons. For these TCRs, the target antigens are not known. The sequencing input was blood. These receptors were collected from a girl aged 10 to 17 with multiple sclerosis.

V usage is TRBV6-4 and J usage is TRBJ2-1; TRBD1 matches at 8 bases. This CDR3 has 15 residues. Germline loops: CDR1 MRHNA, CDR2 SNTAGT. With V trimmed by 4 bases and J by 11 bases, 13 bases remained unmatched. The CDR3 sequence is CASSGETGGSIQQFF. As DNA, the CDR3 is TGTGCCAGCAGTGGTGAAACAGGGGGGTCAATCCAGCAGTTCTTC.

The rearrangement links TRBV12-3 or TRBV12-4 to TRBJ1-1, with D possibly being TRBD1 (5 bases). CDR3 size: 14 residues. With 9 bases removed from V and 1 base from J, the gap between germline ends came to 15 bases. This chain's CDR3 is CASGGVAANTEAFF. In DNA form, the CDR3 reads TGTGCCAGTGGGGGGGTGGCGGCGAACACTGAAGCTTTCTTT.

This chain uses TRBV20-1 with TRBJ1-1; D call uncertain. V was pared by 5 bases and J by 3 bases, with 10 bases between. CDR1 is DFQATT, CDR2 SNEGSKA, per germline (reference sequence). There are 12 residues in the CDR3. This chain's CDR3 is CSAWYQDTEAFF. Here the CDR3 DNA reads TGCAGTGCTTGGTACCAAGACACTGAAGCTTTCTTT.

This clonotype was recorded once. The chain recombines TRBV2 with TRBJ2-1; D may be TRBD2 (5 bases). The CDR3 is made up of 17 amino acids. The V gene's germline CDR1 is SNHLY and CDR2 FYNNEI. The V gene lost 2 bases and the J gene lost 5 bases, with 19 bases spanning the gap. The CDR3: CASSERRLAPINNEQFF. In DNA form, the CDR3 reads TGTGCCAGCAGTGAACGGCGGCTAGCACCTATCAACAATGAGCAGTTCTTC. The complete variable domain, with remaining parts taken from reference TRBV2 and TRBJ2-1, reads EPEVTQTPSHQVTQMGQEVILRCVPISNHLYFYWYRQILGQKVEFLVSFYNNEISEKSEIFDDQFSVERPDGSNFTLKIRSTKLEDSAMYFCASSERRLAPINNEQFFGPGTRLTVL.

Notes on this clonotype: A read error may explain this, as a much larger clone is one base away. DNA of the CDR3: TGCAGTGCTCAATTGGATACGCAGTATTTT. Translated, it gives CSAQLDTQYF. The chain employs TRBV20-1 and TRBJ2-3; D remains unclear. The V gene lost 5 bases and the J gene lost 6 bases, with 6 bases spanning the gap. The CDR3 sequence is 10 residues long. Germline V gene data show CDR1 as DFQATT and CDR2 as SNEGSKA (reference sequence).

This chain uses TRBV29-1 with TRBJ2-5; the D gene could be TRBD1 or TRBD2 (5 bases each). The CDR3 is made up of 15 amino acids. Between the trimmed V and J ends, which lost 5 bases and 1 base, there was a span of 17 bases. In germline, CDR1 is SQVTM, CDR2 ANQGSEA. Here the CDR3 DNA reads TGCAGCGTTTTCTTCCCGGGACGTCTCCAAGAGACCCAGTACTTC. It encodes CSVFFPGRLQETQYF.

Details on this clonotype: Relative to the germline gene, one junction end is altered; a read error may explain this. CDR3 in amino acids: CDSSSKAGEKLFF. The CDR3 nucleotides are TGTGACAGCAGTTCCAAAGCCGGCGAAAAACTGTTTTTT. The J gene is TRBJ1-4, the V gene TRBV7-2; D uncertain. The CDR3 consists of 13 residues. CDR1 is SGHTA, CDR2 FQGNSA, per germline.

This clonotype was seen a few times. The gene calls are TRBV28 and TRBJ2-5; 7 bases fit TRBD1. CDR1 MDHEN and CDR2 SYDVKM come from the germline V gene. The J segment lost 1 base and the V segment lost 4 bases, leaving 9 bases of the junction unmatched. The CDR3 is made up of 16 amino acids. CDR3 in amino acids: CASSSQPGQTQETQYF. The CDR3 DNA is TGTGCCAGCAGTTCCCAACCGGGACAGACCCAAGAGACCCAGTACTTC.

This clonotype was seen a few times. CDR3 DNA sequence: TGCAGTGCTAGAGTGGGGACTAGCGGGGGGACCCAGTACTTC. Translating it yields CSARVGTSGGTQYF. The chain couples TRBV20-1 to TRBJ2-5, with 14 bases fitting TRBD2. The trim removed 1 base at V and 7 bases at J, leaving 2 bases unmatched. CDR1 DFQATT and CDR2 SNEGSKA come from the germline V gene (reference sequence). The CDR3 extends over 14 amino acids.

This clonotype appeared a few times. This sequence joins TRBV2 and TRBJ1-2, with 7 bases fitting TRBD1. J was trimmed by 8 bases and V by 5 bases; bases with no gene match: 17. Looked up from germline, CDR1 is SNHLY and CDR2 is FYNNEI. The CDR3 sequence is 16 residues long. CDR3 coding DNA: TGTGCCAGCAGTCATACAGGGGAAGGTTTGAATTCGGGCTACACCTTC. Its protein product is CASSHTGEGLNSGYTF.

J is TRBJ1-2 and V is TRBV6-6; no clear D gene. Germline V gene lookup returns CDR1 MNHNY and CDR2 SVGAGI (reference sequence). The ends were cut back, 0 bases at V and 7 bases at J, with 12 bases in the middle. The length of the CDR3 is 14 residues. The CDR3 spells CASSYSPISTGYTF. The CDR3 bases are TGTGCCAGCAGTTACTCGCCGATAAGCACTGGCTACACCTTC.

With respect to this clonotype: As the CDR3 is not closed by the conserved phenylalanine or tryptophan, this likely results from a read error. V gene TRBV10-3 combines with J gene TRBJ1-5; no firm D call. Trimming took off 7 bases at V and 0 bases at J, with 4 bases between the two ends. Germline V gives CDR1 ENHRY, CDR2 SYGVKD. The CDR3 contains 12 residues. CDR3 DNA sequence: TGTGCCATCATAGGTAGCAATCAGCCCCAGCATTTG. Encoded protein: CAIIGSNQPQHL.

The chain links TRBV29-1 to TRBJ2-5; possibly TRBD1 for D (5 bases). The germline CDR1 and CDR2 sequences are SQVTM and ANQGSEA. The CDR3 length is 12 residues. Trimming cost V 4 bases and J 4 bases, with 10 bases left between them. For the CDR3, the DNA is TGCAGCGTTGTCAGGGAAGGAGAGACCCAGTACTTC. This codes for CSVVREGETQYF.

V gene TRBV5-5 combines with J gene TRBJ2-5; 7 bases map to TRBD2. The CDR3 spans 15 residues. The V gene end was trimmed by 4 bases and the J gene end by 5 bases; junction bases not matched to a gene: 11. CDR1 and CDR2 from the germline V gene are SGHKS and YYEKEE (reference sequence). The CDR3 reads CASSPLGRASETQYF. CDR3 nucleotides: TGTGCCAGCAGCCCTCTTGGGAGGGCTAGCGAGACCCAGTACTTC.

This clonotype was recorded a few times. The genes are TRBV27 and TRBJ1-5; TRBD1 is a possible D gene (6 bases). The ends were cut back, 8 bases at V and 0 bases at J, with 14 bases in the middle. The CDR3 is made up of 15 amino acids. Germline CDR1 reads MNHEY; CDR2 reads SMNVEV (reference sequence). Here the CDR3 reads CASGSGHLSNQPQHF. CDR3 coding DNA: TGTGCCAGCGGATCGGGACACCTTAGCAATCAGCCCCAGCATTTT.

V and J are TRBV7-9 and TRBJ1-4; D is unresolved. Germline loops: CDR1 SEHNR, CDR2 FQNEAQ (reference sequence). V gave up 1 base and J gave up 4 bases, with 19 bases separating them. The CDR3 is 18 amino acids. The DNA for the CDR3 is TGTGCCAGCAGCTTAGGATCCCCGGCAGACTCCTTTAATGAAAAACTGTTTTTT. Its protein is CASSLGSPADSFNEKLFF.

This clonotype came up a few times. The chain has TRBV4-1 and TRBJ1-6; D gene ambiguous. V was clipped by 3 bases and J by 5 bases, with 11 bases between them. CDR3 length: 15 residues. CDR1 and CDR2 from the germline V gene are MGHRA and YSYEKL. DNA of the CDR3: TGCGCCAGCAGCCAGAAACACTTAGATAATTCACCCCTCCACTTT. This gives the protein CASSQKHLDNSPLHF.

The chain uses TRBV29-1 and TRBJ1-4; no clear D. V was clipped by 4 bases and J by 8 bases, with 11 bases between them. The CDR3 has 12 residues. Per germline, CDR1 SQVTM and CDR2 ANQGSEA. CDR3 nucleotide sequence: TGCAGCGTTGGGGCGGGATTCGAAAAACTGTTTTTT. Its translation: CSVGAGFEKLFF.

The chain employs TRBV9 and TRBJ2-1, with D perhaps matching TRBD2 (5 bases). This CDR3 is 12 amino acids long. With 3 bases removed from V and 13 bases from J, the gap between germline ends came to 14 bases. Germline assignment: CDR1 SGDLS and CDR2 YYNGEE. In DNA, the CDR3 is TGTGCCAGCAGCGGGATGGGAGAGACCCAGTTCTTC. Its protein product is CASSGMGETQFF.

DNA for the CDR3: TGTGCCAGCAGCCGGACAGGGGACTCCTACGAGCAGTACTTC. Residues: CASSRTGDSYEQYF. V gene TRBV27 combines with J gene TRBJ2-7, with 9 bases fitting TRBD1. This CDR3 is 14 amino acids long. V trimming: 6 bases; J trimming: 0 bases; junction bases outside the gene matches: 3. Germline CDR1 is MNHEY and CDR2 is SMNVEV (reference sequence).